One and the same sample provided the 21 T cell receptor beta chains below, sequenced in a study of T cell changes during pregnancy in multiple sclerosis. The table came from immunoSEQ multiplex PCR; TCRdb's copy has only in-frame clones and leaves some out. This sample has tens of thousands of clones; 90% occur once, and the top ten carry approximately 2.3%. The input for sequencing was peripheral blood, taken in the first trimester of pregnancy. Receptors were obtained from a female donor in good health, enrolled as a control in a pregnancy study.

V is TRBV6-6 and J is TRBJ1-1; maybe TRBD1 (6 bases). This CDR3 is 13 amino acids long. The germline V gene has CDR1 MNHNY and CDR2 SVGAGI (reference sequence). The CDR3 reads CGGGGDMNTEAFF. The CDR3 coding sequence is TGTGGTGGGGGAGGGGACATGAACACTGAAGCTTTCTTT.

The chain recombines TRBV6-5 with TRBJ1-2; 9 nucleotides line up with TRBD1. This CDR3 contains 13 residues. Germline-derived CDR1 and CDR2 are MNHEY and SVGAGI. The V and J ends lost 7 bases and 2 bases, in that order; junction bases with no gene match: 2. The CDR3 sequence is CASKGQGNYGYTF. The CDR3 DNA sequence: TGTGCCAGCAAGGGACAGGGAAACTATGGCTACACCTTC.

V usage is TRBV11-2 and J usage is TRBJ2-1; D remains ambiguous. Germline loops: CDR1 SGHAT, CDR2 FQNNGV. With 0 bases removed from V and 7 bases from J, the gap between germline ends came to 7 bases. The CDR3 totals 13 residues. The CDR3 loop is CASSLDTENEQFF. The CDR3 DNA sequence: TGTGCCAGCAGCTTAGACACAGAGAATGAGCAGTTCTTC. The full variable domain, its missing parts supplied by reference TRBV11-2 and TRBJ2-1, is EAGVAQSPRYKIIEKRQSVAFWCNPISGHATLYWYQQILGQGPKLLIQFQNNGVVDDSQLPKDRFSAERLKGVDSTLKIQPAKLEDSAVYLCASSLDTENEQFFGPGTRLTVL.

The chain uses TRBV6-1 and TRBJ1-1; D not resolved. This CDR3 contains 14 residues. The V end lost 2 bases, the J end lost 4 bases, and 11 bases lay between the germline ends. Germline CDR1 and CDR2: MNHNS and SASEGT. CDR3 loop: CASSESRGLTEAFF. CDR3 DNA: TGTGCCAGCAGTGAAAGTCGGGGTCTCACTGAAGCTTTCTTT.

A single count supports this clone. This sequence joins TRBV7-8 and TRBJ2-3, with 8 bases matching TRBD2. This CDR3 contains 17 residues. Per germline, CDR1 SGHVS and CDR2 FQNEAQ. Germline trimming cut 5 bases from V and 5 bases from J; bases unmatched to any gene: 15. The CDR3 is CASSVSLNSGIGDTQYF. The CDR3 DNA reads as TGTGCCAGCAGCGTCTCCCTTAATAGCGGGATTGGAGATACGCAGTATTTT.

This clone is a singleton in its sample. The rearrangement links TRBV5-4 to TRBJ2-1; 12 bases are shared with TRBD2. The ends lost 7 bases at V and 3 bases at J; junction bases unmatched: 11. CDR1 and CDR2 (germline): SGHNT, YYREEE (reference sequence). The CDR3 has 17 amino acids. In DNA, the CDR3 is TGTGCCAGCGAGACTAGCGGGAGCCCCAATCGCTACAATGAGCAGTTCTTC. It translates to CASETSGSPNRYNEQFF.

This clone has a single count. V is TRBV28 and J is TRBJ1-5; a possible D gene is TRBD1 (6 bases). Trimming removed 3 bases at V and 3 bases at J, with 12 bases between. This CDR3 has 15 residues. Germline CDR1 reads MDHEN; CDR2 reads SYDVKM. CDR3 region: CASSFTGRFNQPQHF. DNA for the CDR3: TGTGCCAGCAGTTTCACAGGGCGTTTCAATCAGCCCCAGCATTTT.

The gene calls are TRBV4-1 and TRBJ1-3; D remains unclear. Per the germline V gene, CDR1 is MGHRA and CDR2 is YSYEKL. The CDR3 spans 12 residues. V gave up 4 bases and J gave up 11 bases, with 12 bases separating them. CDR3 in DNA: TGCGCCAGCAGCCTCGAGGTCGGCCCCATATATTTT. It yields the protein CASSLEVGPIYF.

The chain recombines TRBV4-2 with TRBJ2-7; TRBD2 is a possible D gene (5 bases). Germline V gene sequence: CDR1 LGHNA, CDR2 YNFKEQ. Trimming removed 3 bases from V and 4 bases from J, with 10 bases in between. This CDR3 region has 13 residues. The DNA for the CDR3 is TGTGCCAGCAGCCACCCGAGGAGGTACGAGCAGTACTTC. Protein: CASSHPRRYEQYF.

The V call is TRBV30, the J call TRBJ2-1; TRBD2 matches at 10 bases. Trimming took 0 bases from V and 4 from J; bases not matched to a gene: 3. The CDR3 consists of 15 residues. The germline V gene has CDR1 GTSNPN and CDR2 SVGIG (reference sequence). This CDR3 is CAWSVPAGGYNEQFF. CDR3 bases: TGTGCCTGGAGTGTACCAGCGGGGGGGTACAATGAGCAGTTCTTC.

This chain links TRBV27 with TRBJ1-5, with no clear D. Germline V gene data show CDR1 as MNHEY and CDR2 as SMNVEV (reference sequence). V lost 8 bases to trimming and J lost 2 bases, with 7 bases between them. The CDR3 has 12 residues. CDR3 coding DNA: TGTGCCAGCCATACGGGCAATCAGCCCCAGCATTTT. This encodes CASHTGNQPQHF.

V gene TRBV7-8 combines with J gene TRBJ2-3, with 8 bases matching TRBD2. Germline trimming cut 6 bases from V and 3 bases from J; bases unmatched to any gene: 8. Germline V gene data show CDR1 as SGHVS and CDR2 as FQNEAQ. The CDR3 loop spans 15 amino acids. The CDR3 nucleotides read TGTGCCAGCAGACTAAGCGGGGGTGGGACAGATACGCAGTATTTT. It is translated as CASRLSGGGTDTQYF. Full variable domain (rest looked up from reference TRBV7-8 and TRBJ2-3): GAGVSQSPRYKVAKRGQDVALRCDPISGHVSLFWYQQALGQGPEFLTYFQNEAQLDKSGLPSDRFFAERPEGSVSTLKIQRTQQEDSAVYLCASRLSGGGTDTQYFGPGTRLTVL.

This chain connects TRBV7-2 to TRBJ1-5; D unclear. The length of the CDR3 is 13 residues. Deletions cut 1 base from V and 6 bases from J, with 7 bases between. Germline CDR1 SGHTA, CDR2 FQGNSA. Here the CDR3 reads CASSLGGSQPQHF. CDR3 DNA: TGTGCCAGCAGCTTAGGAGGGAGTCAGCCCCAGCATTTT.

The rearrangement links TRBV7-2 to TRBJ1-5; unclear D gene. The V gene lost 5 bases and the J gene lost 4 bases, with 9 bases spanning the gap. The CDR3 is 13 amino acids. Germline V gives CDR1 SGHTA, CDR2 FQGNSA. In DNA form, the CDR3 reads TGTGCCAGCAGCCCTAGAGGAAATCAGCCCCAGCATTTT. Encoded protein: CASSPRGNQPQHF.

J is TRBJ2-2 and V is TRBV27; D possibly corresponds to TRBD2 (6 bases). Germline V lookup: CDR1 MNHEY, CDR2 SMNVEV (reference sequence). The CDR3 is 16 residues long. Trimming took 5 bases from V and 0 from J, leaving 13 bases between them. The CDR3 region has the DNA TGTGCCAGCAGTCCCCTAGCGCTCGCGAACACCGGGGAGCTGTTTTTT. It translates to CASSPLALANTGELFF.

In nucleotides, the CDR3 is TGTGCCAGCACCCCGGCGGGGATTGGCCTTGGGAATGAGCAGTTCTTC. Its protein product is CASTPAGIGLGNEQFF. V usage is TRBV27 and J usage is TRBJ2-1, with a tentative D call TRBD2 (6 bases). CDR3 size: 16 residues. CDR1 and CDR2 (germline): MNHEY, SMNVEV (reference sequence). V was clipped by 7 bases and J by 7 bases, with 23 bases between them.

The chain is built from TRBV19 and TRBJ1-5; unclear D gene. Germline lookup yields CDR1 LNHDA and CDR2 SQIVND (reference sequence). This CDR3 has 17 amino acids. Between the trimmed V and J ends, which lost 5 bases and 3 bases, there was a span of 20 bases. CDR3 DNA sequence: TGTGCCAGTAGTCTCAGGCCGGGGAACGTCGACAATCAGCCCCAGCATTTT. Translated, it gives CASSLRPGNVDNQPQHF.

The chain joins TRBV6-1 to TRBJ2-5, with 9 bases that match TRBD2. The CDR3 is 15 amino acids. J lost 2 bases, V lost 3 bases, and 4 bases had no gene match. CDR1 is MNHNS, CDR2 SASEGT, per germline. CDR3 nucleotides: TGTGCCAGCAGTGACTTAGCGGGAGAGCAAGAGACCCAGTACTTC. Its protein product is CASSDLAGEQETQYF.

The gene calls are TRBV14 and TRBJ1-3; TRBD1 matches 9 bases. CDR3 length equals 17 residues. J was trimmed by 8 bases and V by 3 bases; bases with no gene match: 14. Germline V gives CDR1 SGHDN, CDR2 FVKESK. The CDR3 DNA reads TGTGCCAGCAGCCATTCCCGGGACAGGGCCCTAGGATACACCATATATTTT. The encoded protein is CASSHSRDRALGYTIYF.

The chain uses TRBV6-5 and TRBJ2-7, with D perhaps TRBD2 (5 bases). Germline V CDR1 and CDR2: MNHEY, SVGAGI. The CDR3 runs to 15 residues. V was clipped by 2 bases and J by 3 bases, with 14 bases between them. The CDR3 spells CASSYGSRVDYEQYF. The CDR3 bases are TGTGCCAGCAGTTACGGGAGCCGGGTCGACTACGAGCAGTACTTC.

This chain uses TRBV6-5 with TRBJ2-7; 7 nucleotides align to TRBD2. The CDR3 extends over 15 amino acids. J lost 7 bases, V lost 6 bases, and 15 bases had no gene match. Germline values: CDR1 MNHEY, CDR2 SVGAGI. In DNA form, the CDR3 reads TGTGCCAGCAGCCACCTACTAGCGACCCTAGCAGAGCAGTACTTC. Residues: CASSHLLATLAEQYF.